Sequencing of this T cell receptor (beta chain) was carried out in a study of blood T cell repertoires in COVID-19 (dated by TCRdb to about 2020). Study-level background: Collaborator samples came from the United States, Italy and Spain and covered acute and convalescent phases of COVID-19. Nearly every sample came with metadata listing a de-identified subject ID, COVID-19 status, age in years and sex. The repertoires were made available in a free public database intended to serve as a resource for research on the immune response to SARS-CoV-2. Samples came from the ongoing ImmuneRACE study (first 160 participants) plus 1,254 subjects from 6 global collaborators. Where HLA class I and class II types were available, the types were taken from metadata supplied by the sample provider, not from assay-based typing. Deeply sampled blood TCRbeta repertoires from subjects exposed to, actively infected with, or recovered from COVID-19 were included in the dataset. The material from the prospective study consisted of cDNA or gDNA derived from T cells, B-cell-depleted T cells, or PBMCs. Broad study findings and their caveats: Clinical and demographic metadata were provided uncurated, with the amount varying by source and participant.

Concerning this clone itself: Its antigen remains unidentified. No base-level quality is on record; no much larger clone is a single base apart.

Whole blood was collected in K2EDTA tubes by collaborating institutions according to the institutions' own protocols. For TCRbeta analysis, collaborators shipped samples as frozen whole blood, isolated PBMCs, or DNA extracted from either of those sample types. TCRbeta CDR3 regions were amplified from genomic DNA by means of the immunoSEQ Assay, a bias-controlled multiplex PCR. Concerning the study's data processing: The number of nucleated cells in each sample was estimated from the amplification of reference gene primers within the assay. To quantify the absolute abundance of each unique TCRbeta CDR3 rearrangement, sequence reads were collapsed and filtered. For each sample, productive Simpson clonality was calculated as the square root of Simpson's diversity index across productive rearrangements. TCRdb mirrors the immuneACCESS table, restricted to in-frame sequences. Some clones are absent from its copies; in checked studies, under half trace to an unresolved V gene, and the reason for the others is unknown. V, J and clone size are taken as reported in that table, and D and trimming were inferred from the DNA itself. The sample table holds about 300,000 clones, of which around four fifths were seen once. Clones ranked in the top ten supply approximately 1.3% of the sample.

There are 15 amino acids in the CDR3, from cysteine to phenylalanine inclusive. Of the read, only the CDR3 DNA is kept; its 45 bases are in frame from base 1. From a lookup of the germline V gene (reference sequence), CDR1 and CDR2 are SGHAT and FQDESV. V loses 1 base at its end and J loses 4 bases; junction bases beyond the gene matches: 4. The chain links TRBV11-1 with TRBJ2-1; a stretch of 7 junction bases matches TRBD2. This receptor was taken from a woman in her forties or fifties with acute or convalescent COVID-19. Sequences were obtained from peripheral blood. CDR3 sequence: CASSLGRGEYNEQFF. At the DNA level, the sequence is TGTGCCAGCAGCTTAGGACGGGGGGAATACAATGAGCAGTTCTTC. Extended through the reference TRBV11-1 and TRBJ2-1 proteins, this CDR3 yields the full variable domain: EAEVAQSPRYKITEKSQAVAFWCDPISGHATLYWYRQILGQGPELLVQFQDESVVDDSQLPKDRFSAERLKGVDSTLKIQPAELGDSAMYLCASSLGRGEYNEQFFGPGTRLTVL.